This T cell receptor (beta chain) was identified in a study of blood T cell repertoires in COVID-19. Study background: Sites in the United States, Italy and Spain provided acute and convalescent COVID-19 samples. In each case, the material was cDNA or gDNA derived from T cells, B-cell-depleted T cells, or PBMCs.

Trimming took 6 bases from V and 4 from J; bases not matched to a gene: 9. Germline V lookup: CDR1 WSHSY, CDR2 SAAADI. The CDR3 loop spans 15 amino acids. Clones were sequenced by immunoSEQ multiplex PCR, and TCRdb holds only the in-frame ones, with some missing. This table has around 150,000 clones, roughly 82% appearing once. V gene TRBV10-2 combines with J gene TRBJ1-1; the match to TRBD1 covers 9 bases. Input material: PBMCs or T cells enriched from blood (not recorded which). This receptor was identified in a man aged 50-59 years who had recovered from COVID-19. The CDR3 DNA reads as TGCGCCAGCAGCGGGGGACTGACAGGGGGCACTGAAGCTTTCTTT. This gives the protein CASSGGLTGGTEAFF.